The sequence of this T cell receptor (beta chain) was determined in a study of T cells in localized non-small cell lung cancer. Comments on this clone: What it binds is unknown.

This CDR3 is built from 14 residues. CDR1 and CDR2 from the germline V gene are SGHTA and FQGNSA. V lost 3 bases, J lost 2 bases, and 10 bases lay in between. Whole-study findings and limits: A median about 56 of the top 100 tumor clones appeared in adjacent lung.

Produced via immunoSEQ multiplex PCR; TCRdb's table is partial and in-frame only. The sample gives about 78,000 clones, roughly 81% of which show up once; around 2.8% is in the top ten. This clonotype was sampled from a man between 35 and 75 years old with stage I lung adenocarcinoma. The material sequenced was peripheral blood, taken before any cancer treatment. The chain is built from TRBV7-2 and TRBJ2-5; D may be TRBD1 (5 bases). Here the CDR3 DNA reads TGTGCCAGCAGCTTGATGGGGCCTCAAGAGACCCAGTACTTC. Translated, it gives CASSLMGPQETQYF.